This T cell receptor beta chain was recorded in a study of blood T cells in healthy people across ages. Findings of the study overall: There were more naive CD4+ cells and higher diversity in long-lived donors than in aged donors.

Together with a sample-barcoded 5' primer, a J-beta primer mix was included in a second PCR lasting roughly 7 to 11 cycles. TCRdb reprocessed the 5' RACE reads via MiXCR and lists one record per CDR3 protein. This sample yields 850,000 or so distinct CDR3 sequences, of which around 30% are seen a single time; 17% belongs to the top ten. The CDR3 has 14 residues. J gave up 8 bases and V 4 bases, and 5 bases lay outside the gene matches. Germline CDR1 is SGHAT and CDR2 is FQNNGV. Ten or more counts support this clonotype. Its antigen is undetermined. Material for sequencing was blood. The TCR was taken from an elderly woman in good health. The V call is TRBV11-2, the J call TRBJ1-4, with 9 positions matching TRBD1. CDR3 bases: TGTGCCAGCAGCTCCACAGGGGGCAAAGAAAAACTGTTTTTT. Protein: CASSSTGGKEKLFF.